The entry that follows covers one TCR beta chain sequence. The CDR3 covers 15 residues. The J segment lost 0 bases and the V segment lost 4 bases, leaving 6 bases of the junction unmatched. The germline CDR1 and CDR2 sequences are SGHNT and YYREEE (reference sequence). The data are from a study of shared clonotypes between healthy human individuals. The table came from immunoSEQ multiplex PCR; TCRdb's copy has only in-frame clones and leaves some out. The sample has about 1.5 million clones, more than 95% seen once. This sequence originates from a man aged 25-45 years in good health. The chain recombines TRBV5-4 with TRBJ2-7; 8 bases are shared with TRBD2. Sample: naive CD4+ T cells sorted from blood. Subset in this sample: CD45RA+ positively selected. The CDR3 reads CASSPGGIHSYEQYF. The CDR3 DNA follows: TGTGCCAGCAGCCCGGGGGGGATTCACTCCTACGAGCAGTACTTC. The full variable domain, rest sourced from reference TRBV5-4 and TRBJ2-7, is ETGVTQSPTHLIKTRGQQVTLRCSSQSGHNTVSWYQQALGQGPQFIFQYYREEENGRGNFPPRFSGLQFPNYSSELNVNALELDDSALYLCASSPGGIHSYEQYFGPGTRLTVT.